Included here is one T cell receptor (beta chain) sequence, with context. Its antigen is unidentified. The record originates from a study of T cells in Graves' hyperthyroidism and ophthalmopathy. Whole-study findings and limits: Onset of ophthalmopathy came a median approximately 6 months after the model predicted it.

With 3 bases removed from V and 1 base from J, the gap between germline ends came to 15 bases. Per the germline V gene, CDR1 is LGHDT and CDR2 is YNNKEL (reference sequence). CDR3 size: 16 residues. The source material, RNA transcripts, was used to amplify TCR beta CDR3 regions. TCR CDR3 regions were first amplified by RT-PCR with HTBI primers. A single record per CDR3 protein comes from TCRdb applying MiXCR to the multiplex PCR reads. Among around 600,000 distinct CDR3 sequences listed, 14% were seen once. This sequence originates from a young woman with Graves' ophthalmopathy. The gene calls are TRBV3-1 and TRBJ1-1; tentative D call: TRBD1 (5 bases). Material for sequencing was blood. The CDR3 loop is CASSQVGDRKNTEAFF. CDR3 DNA sequence: TGTGCCAGCAGCCAGGTAGGGGACCGCAAGAACACTGAAGCTTTCTTT.